These T cell receptor beta chains were read from a single sample in a study of T cell repertoires in cytomegalovirus infection. TCRdb reanalysed the reads using MiXCR and keeps one entry per CDR3 protein. The data contain some 800,000 distinct CDR3 sequences, about 27% of them seen just once; the ten biggest clones take up around 14%. No antigen has been assigned to these receptors. The sample here was cultured CD8+ T cells from PBMCs, taken from culture after CMV antigen stimulation. These receptors originate from a human donor in good health (CMV status not recorded). Some clones in this sample may be carry-over from other donors' samples. CDR3s include the opening cysteine and the closing phenylalanine or tryptophan. A D gene is named only where the DNA matches it firmly. Some rows have no size entry. The others give once, few or many, or a class for an expanded clone.

clone_size	d_call	v_call	j_call	cdr3_aa	cdr3_nt
-	-	TRBV14	TRBJ1-1	CASSQLLGLQDGTEAFF	TGTGCCAGCAGCCAATTATTGGGTTTGCAGGACGGAACTGAAGCTTTCTTT
few	-	TRBV12-3/TRBV12-4	TRBJ1-6	CASSLSWNSPLHF	TGTGCCAGCAGTTTATCCTGGAATTCACCCCTCCACTTT
-	TRBD1	TRBV15	TRBJ1-5	CATRQGVQPQHF	TGTGCCACCAGGCAGGGGGTTCAGCCCCAGCATTTT
-	-	TRBV7-9	TRBJ2-2	CASSPPRHANTGELFF	TGTGCCAGCAGCCCCCCGAGACATGCGAACACCGGGGAGCTGTTTTTT
once	-	TRBV9	TRBJ1-1	CASSVEGVDMNTEAFF	TGTGCCAGCAGCGTAGAAGGTGTCGATATGAACACTGAAGCTTTCTTT
-	-	TRBV6-4	TRBJ1-5	CASSEEPGSNQPRHF	TGTGCCAGCAGTGAAGAGCCGGGTAGCAATCAGCCCCGGCATTTT
few	-	TRBV4-2	TRBJ2-1	CASSQDKRPPYNEQFF	TGTGCCAGCAGCCAAGATAAGCGCCCTCCGTACAATGAGCAGTTCTTC
-	-	TRBV19	TRBJ2-1	CASSISAGSYNEQFF	TGTGCCAGTAGTATTTCGGCGGGCTCCTACAATGAGCAGTTCTTC
-	-	TRBV12-3/TRBV12-4	TRBJ1-6	CASSLANRYNSPLHF	TGTGCCAGCAGTTTGGCAAACCGATATAATTCACCCCTCCACTTT
-	-	TRBV5-8	TRBJ2-1	CASESGYNEQFF	TGTGCCTCTGAATCGGGGTACAATGAGCAGTTCTTC
few	TRBD1	TRBV15	TRBJ2-7	CATSAGQGAYEQYF	TGTGCCACCAGCGCAGGACAGGGGGCCTACGAGCAGTACTTC
-	TRBD1	TRBV6-6	TRBJ2-2	CASRDRGKNTGELFF	TGTGCCAGCAGGGACAGGGGAAAGAACACCGGGGAGCTGTTTTTT
few	TRBD1	TRBV27	TRBJ2-7	CASSLDSGTVPYEQYF	TGTGCCAGCAGTCTCGACTCCGGGACAGTGCCCTACGAGCAGTACTTC
few	TRBD2	TRBV10-3	TRBJ2-3	CAISRGGGSTDTQYF	TGTGCCATCAGTCGCGGCGGGGGTAGCACAGATACGCAGTATTTT
few	-	TRBV20-1	TRBJ1-2	CSARSRDTPHGYTF	TGCAGTGCTAGGTCCCGGGACACCCCTCATGGCTACACCTTC
many	TRBD2	TRBV7-6	TRBJ2-1	CASSLDLGLAGGLPGNEQFF	TGTGCCAGCAGCTTAGACCTGGGGCTAGCGGGGGGTCTACCCGGCAATGAGCAGTTCTTC
-	-	TRBV12-3/TRBV12-4	TRBJ1-2	CASSLATSWGRDGYTF	TGTGCCAGCAGTTTAGCGACGTCTTGGGGCAGGGACGGCTACACCTTC
many	TRBD1	TRBV7-6	TRBJ2-1	CASRTGLNNEQFF	TGTGCCAGCCGGACAGGTTTGAACAATGAGCAGTTCTTC
-	TRBD1	TRBV28	TRBJ1-5	CASREYGTGGNQPQHF	TGTGCCAGCAGAGAGTACGGGACAGGGGGGAATCAGCCCCAGCATTTT
many	-	TRBV7-6	TRBJ2-1	CASSSPGTRQWDEQFF	TGTGCCAGCAGCTCACCCGGGACCCGCCAGTGGGATGAGCAGTTCTTC
-	TRBD1	TRBV7-6	TRBJ1-1	CASSSLGTGMNTEAFF	TGTGCCAGCAGCTCTCTCGGGACAGGTATGAACACTGAAGCTTTCTTT
few	TRBD2	TRBV7-2	TRBJ2-1	CASSLVAGGKYEQFF	TGTGCCAGCAGTCTCGTAGCGGGGGGGAAGTATGAGCAGTTCTTC
-	-	TRBV19	TRBJ1-2	CASSSTWTETYGYTF	TGTGCCAGTAGTTCTACATGGACAGAAACTTATGGCTACACCTTC
-	-	TRBV12-3/TRBV12-4	TRBJ1-2	CASSLTPYNGYTF	TGTGCCAGCAGTTTAACCCCCTATAATGGCTACACCTTC
-	TRBD2	TRBV4-1	TRBJ2-7	CASSPRGLAGGYEQYF	TGCGCCAGCAGCCCCCGCGGACTAGCGGGGGGTTACGAGCAGTACTTC
few	-	TRBV27	TRBJ2-3	CASSSGLEFTDTQYF	TGTGCCAGCAGTTCGGGACTGGAATTCACAGATACGCAGTATTTT
few	TRBD1	TRBV29-1	TRBJ2-5	CSVETRGTGRETQYF	TGCAGCGTTGAAACGAGAGGGACAGGAAGGGAGACCCAGTACTTC
-	TRBD1	TRBV4-1	TRBJ2-7	CASSQAMGDRAGEQYF	TGCGCCAGCAGCCAGGCTATGGGGGACAGGGCTGGCGAGCAGTACTTC
-	TRBD1	TRBV12-3/TRBV12-4	TRBJ1-4	CASSLIGTGVGEKLFF	TGTGCCAGCAGTTTAATTGGGACAGGGGTCGGGGAAAAACTGTTTTTT
-	-	TRBV12-3/TRBV12-4	TRBJ1-5	CASSLTMQPQHF	TGTGCCAGCAGTCTAACAATGCAGCCCCAGCATTTT
-	-	TRBV27	TRBJ2-1	CASSLLSGVYNEQFF	TGTGCCAGCAGTTTACTTTCCGGGGTTTACAATGAGCAGTTCTTC
-	TRBD1	TRBV11-1	TRBJ2-5	CASSSDRGREETQYF	TGTGCCAGCAGCTCCGACAGGGGACGAGAAGAGACCCAGTACTTC
few	TRBD1	TRBV7-2	TRBJ1-4	CASSLRAPGQGHEKLFF	TGTGCCAGCAGCTTACGAGCCCCGGGACAGGGACATGAAAAACTGTTTTTT
-	TRBD1	TRBV28	TRBJ2-6	CASSTGESAGANVLTF	TGTGCCAGCTCAACAGGGGAGTCAGCTGGGGCCAACGTCCTGACTTTC
-	-	TRBV2	TRBJ1-2	CASSEFRGADYGYTF	TGTGCCAGCAGTGAATTCCGGGGGGCGGACTATGGCTACACCTTC
-	TRBD2	TRBV4-2	TRBJ2-5	CASSQAGTSLETQYF	TGTGCCAGCAGCCAGGCCGGGACTAGCTTGGAGACCCAGTACTTC
many	-	TRBV7-2	TRBJ1-1	CASSLVGGMNTEAFF	TGTGCCAGCAGCTTAGTCGGGGGGATGAACACTGAAGCTTTCTTT
-	-	TRBV4-1	TRBJ1-1	CASSQVRGTEAFF	TGCGCCAGCAGCCAGGTAAGGGGTACTGAAGCTTTCTTT
few	-	TRBV4-1	TRBJ2-7	CASSQINLISYDEQYF	TGCGCCAGCAGCCAGATCAACCTAATCTCCTACGACGAGCAGTACTTC
few	TRBD1	TRBV2	TRBJ1-1	CASSEPGQGNTEAFF	TGTGCCAGCAGTGAGCCGGGACAGGGGAACACTGAAGCTTTCTTT
-	-	TRBV12-5	TRBJ2-7	CASGTGAYEQYF	TGTGCTAGTGGGACCGGGGCCTACGAGCAGTACTTC
-	-	TRBV19	TRBJ2-7	CASSTGDIPYEQYF	TGTGCCAGTAGTACAGGGGACATCCCCTACGAGCAGTACTTC
few	TRBD1	TRBV7-9	TRBJ1-2	CASSFSTGEINYGYTF	TGTGCCAGCAGCTTTTCGACAGGGGAGATCAACTATGGCTACACCTTC
-	-	TRBV5-1	TRBJ2-7	CASSGGETYEQYF	TGCGCCAGCAGCGGCGGAGAAACCTACGAGCAGTACTTC
-	-	TRBV12-3/TRBV12-4	TRBJ1-2	CASSLTEQGHYGYTF	TGTGCCAGCAGCCTCACCGAACAGGGCCACTATGGCTACACCTTC
-	TRBD1	TRBV2	TRBJ2-1	CASSRQGPEQFF	TGTGCCAGCAGCCGACAGGGGCCCGAGCAGTTCTTC
-	-	TRBV28	TRBJ2-7	CASSSQDGTYEQYF	TGTGCCAGCAGTTCCCAGGACGGAACCTACGAGCAGTACTTC
once	TRBD2	TRBV10-3	TRBJ2-1	CAISELLLAGGNEQFF	TGTGCCATCAGTGAGCTCTTACTAGCGGGGGGAAACGAGCAGTTCTTC
many	-	TRBV7-8	TRBJ2-1	CASSLISSLTLDEQFF	TGTGCCAGCAGCTTGATTTCGTCACTAACTCTCGATGAGCAGTTCTTC
-	-	TRBV19	TRBJ1-5	CASTAYSNQPQHF	TGTGCCAGTACAGCGTATAGCAATCAGCCCCAGCATTTT
few	-	TRBV19	TRBJ1-5	CASSIVHNQPQHF	TGTGCCAGTAGTATAGTTCACAATCAGCCCCAGCATTTT
-	-	TRBV6-2/TRBV6-3	TRBJ2-5	CASSYTAWGRQETQYF	TGTGCCAGCAGTTACACCGCGTGGGGCAGACAAGAGACCCAGTACTTC
-	-	TRBV9	TRBJ1-5	CASSENGNGNQPQHF	TGTGCCAGCAGTGAAAATGGGAACGGCAATCAGCCCCAGCATTTT
-	TRBD1	TRBV6-5	TRBJ1-1	CASSHSRQGNVHTEAFF	TGTGCCAGCAGTCACAGTAGACAGGGGAATGTGCACACTGAAGCTTTCTTT
few	-	TRBV28	TRBJ2-3	CASGGPDTQYF	TGTGCCAGCGGGGGACCAGATACGCAGTATTTT
few	-	TRBV6-5	TRBJ2-3	CASRLRDTPDTQYF	TGTGCCAGCAGACTCCGGGACACCCCAGATACGCAGTATTTT
-	-	TRBV7-9	TRBJ1-1	CASREEGANTEAFF	TGTGCCAGCAGGGAAGAGGGAGCGAACACTGAAGCTTTCTTT
few	TRBD1	TRBV28	TRBJ2-7	CASSSRDRVPYEQYF	TGTGCCAGCAGTTCCCGGGACAGGGTTCCTTACGAGCAGTACTTC
once	-	TRBV14	TRBJ2-5	CASSPRSDGLETQYF	TGTGCCAGCAGCCCGCGGAGCGATGGGCTAGAGACCCAGTACTTC